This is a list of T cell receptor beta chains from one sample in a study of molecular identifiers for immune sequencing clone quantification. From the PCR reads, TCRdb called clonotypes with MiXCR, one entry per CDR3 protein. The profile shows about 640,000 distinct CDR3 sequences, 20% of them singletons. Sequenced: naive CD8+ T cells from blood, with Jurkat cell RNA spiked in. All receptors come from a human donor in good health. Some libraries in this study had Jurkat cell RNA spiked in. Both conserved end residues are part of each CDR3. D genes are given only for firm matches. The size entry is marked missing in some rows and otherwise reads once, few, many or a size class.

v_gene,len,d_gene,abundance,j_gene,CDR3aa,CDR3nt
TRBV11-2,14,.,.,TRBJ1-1,CASSFGDANTEAFF,TGTGCCAGCAGCTTTGGGGATGCAAACACTGAAGCTTTCTTT
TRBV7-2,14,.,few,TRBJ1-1,CASSADRMNTEAFF,TGTGCCAGCAGCGCCGACAGGATGAACACTGAAGCTTTCTTT
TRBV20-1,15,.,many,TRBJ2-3,CSARDSDGISDTQYF,TGCAGTGCTAGAGATTCAGATGGTATATCGGATACGCAGTATTTT
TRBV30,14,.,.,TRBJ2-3,CAWSVSAEIVTQYF,TGTGCCTGGAGTGTCTCAGCGGAAATAGTTACGCAGTATTTT
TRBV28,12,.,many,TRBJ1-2,CASSFDTYGYTF,TGTGCCAGCAGTTTTGACACCTATGGCTACACCTTC
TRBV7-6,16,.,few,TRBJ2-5,CASSLASGFGEETQYF,TGTGCCAGCAGCTTAGCGTCGGGGTTTGGGGAAGAGACCCAGTACTTC
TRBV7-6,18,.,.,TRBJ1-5,CASSLGPGSQFSNQPQHF,TGTGCCAGCAGCTTAGGGCCCGGGTCACAGTTTAGCAATCAGCCCCAGCATTTT
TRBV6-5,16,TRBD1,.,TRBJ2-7,CASSYIVPGQRDEQYF,TGTGCCAGCAGTTACATTGTACCGGGACAGCGAGACGAGCAGTACTTC
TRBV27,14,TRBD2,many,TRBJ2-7,CASSLTSGAHEQYF,TGTGCCAGCAGTTTAACTAGCGGGGCCCACGAGCAGTACTTC
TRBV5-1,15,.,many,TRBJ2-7,CASSLEGLHSYEQYF,TGCGCCAGCAGCTTGGAAGGACTGCACTCCTACGAGCAGTACTTC
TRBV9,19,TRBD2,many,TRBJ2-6,CASSVFGGLKSSGANVLTF,TGTGCCAGCAGCGTGTTTGGGGGACTAAAAAGCTCTGGGGCCAACGTCCTGACTTTC
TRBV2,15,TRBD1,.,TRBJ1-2,CASSEGAGGVWGYTF,TGTGCCAGCAGTGAGGGGGCAGGGGGCGTGTGGGGCTACACCTTC
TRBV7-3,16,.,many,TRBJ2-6,CASSDPPSSGANVLTF,TGTGCCAGCAGCGACCCACCGAGCTCTGGGGCCAACGTCCTGACTTTC
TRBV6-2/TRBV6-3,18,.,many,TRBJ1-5,CASSYDRVFGGGNQPQHF,TGTGCCAGCAGTTATGATCGGGTCTTCGGGGGAGGGAATCAGCCCCAGCATTTT
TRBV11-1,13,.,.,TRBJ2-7,CASSLISGWEQYF,TGTGCCAGCAGCTTAATTTCAGGTTGGGAGCAGTACTTC
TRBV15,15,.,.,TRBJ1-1,CATSRDLGVNTEAFF,TGTGCCACCAGCAGAGATTTGGGGGTGAACACTGAAGCTTTCTTT
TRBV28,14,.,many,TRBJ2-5,CASSLFQGLETQYF,TGTGCCAGCAGTTTGTTTCAGGGACTGGAGACCCAGTACTTC
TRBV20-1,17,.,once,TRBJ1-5,CSAREAQGNKVSQPQHF,TGCAGTGCTAGAGAGGCCCAGGGGAACAAGGTGAGTCAGCCCCAGCATTTT
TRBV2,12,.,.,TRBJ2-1,CASSDWDNEQFF,TGTGCCAGCAGTGACTGGGACAATGAGCAGTTCTTC
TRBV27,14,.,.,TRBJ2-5,CASRKPGLHETQYF,TGTGCCAGCAGAAAACCGGGACTCCATGAGACCCAGTACTTC
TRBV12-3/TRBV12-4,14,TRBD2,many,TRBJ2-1,CASSPPGLAGFQFF,TGTGCCAGCAGCCCCCCGGGACTAGCGGGGTTTCAGTTCTTC
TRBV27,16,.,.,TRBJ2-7,CASTSLGQRVTYEQYF,TGTGCCAGCACCTCCTTGGGCCAGCGGGTGACCTACGAGCAGTACTTC
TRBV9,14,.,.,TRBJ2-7,CASSVGYGSYEQYF,TGTGCCAGCAGCGTAGGTTACGGGTCGTACGAGCAGTACTTC
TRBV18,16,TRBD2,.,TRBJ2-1,CASSPIGRTSVDEQFF,TGTGCCAGCTCACCCATTGGTAGGACTAGCGTAGATGAGCAGTTCTTC
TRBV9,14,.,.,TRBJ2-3,CASSPLAGSGTQYF,TGTGCCAGCTCCCCTCTGGCGGGATCGGGTACGCAGTATTTT
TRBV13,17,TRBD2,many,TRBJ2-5,CASSLGLTSGIRETQYF,TGTGCCAGCAGCTTAGGCCTAACTAGCGGGATCCGAGAGACCCAGTACTTC
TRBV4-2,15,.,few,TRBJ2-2,CASSQDHGVHGELFF,TGTGCCAGCAGCCAAGATCACGGGGTTCACGGGGAGCTGTTTTTT
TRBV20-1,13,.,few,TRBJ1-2,CSARPQGNYGYTF,TGCAGTGCTAGACCCCAGGGCAACTATGGCTACACCTTC
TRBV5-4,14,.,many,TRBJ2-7,CASSFSRGSYEQYF,TGTGCCAGCAGCTTTAGCAGGGGTAGCTACGAGCAGTACTTC
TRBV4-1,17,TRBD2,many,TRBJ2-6,CASSQLAGVSGANVLTF,TGCGCCAGCAGTCAACTAGCGGGGGTCTCTGGGGCCAACGTCCTGACTTTC
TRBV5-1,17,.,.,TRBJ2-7,CASSLEALTLPPYEQYF,TGCGCCAGCAGCTTGGAGGCGTTGACCCTGCCCCCCTACGAGCAGTACTTC
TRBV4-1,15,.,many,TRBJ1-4,CASSYRAQANEKLFF,TGCGCCAGCAGCTACCGGGCCCAGGCTAATGAAAAACTGTTTTTT
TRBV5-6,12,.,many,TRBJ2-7,CASSDRAPEQYF,TGTGCCAGCAGCGACCGCGCCCCCGAGCAGTACTTC
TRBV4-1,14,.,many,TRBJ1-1,CASSQVRQGGEAFF,TGCGCCAGCAGCCAAGTAAGGCAGGGAGGAGAAGCTTTCTTT
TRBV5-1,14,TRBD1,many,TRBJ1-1,CASSSTGGHTEAFF,TGCGCCAGCAGCTCGACAGGGGGCCACACTGAAGCTTTCTTT
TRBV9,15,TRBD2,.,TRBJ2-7,CASSASGGSSYEQYF,TGTGCCAGCAGCGCTAGCGGGGGAAGCTCCTACGAGCAGTACTTC
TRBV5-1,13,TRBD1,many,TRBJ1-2,CASSLGTGNGYTF,TGCGCCAGCAGCTTAGGGACAGGGAATGGCTACACCTTC
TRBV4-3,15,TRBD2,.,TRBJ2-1,CASSRSSGGSREQFF,TGCGCCAGCAGCCGCTCTAGCGGGGGTTCACGTGAGCAGTTCTTC
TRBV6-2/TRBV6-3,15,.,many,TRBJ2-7,CASSPGTSSPYEQYF,TGTGCCAGTTCTCCCGGGACTTCTTCTCCCTACGAGCAGTACTTC
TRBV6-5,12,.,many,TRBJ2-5,CASRGTQETQYF,TGTGCCAGCAGGGGTACCCAAGAGACCCAGTACTTC
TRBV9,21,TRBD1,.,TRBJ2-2,CASSVAGTVSSSRGVTGELFF,TGTGCCAGCAGCGTAGCTGGGACAGTTTCTAGCTCACGAGGGGTGACCGGGGAGCTGTTTTTT
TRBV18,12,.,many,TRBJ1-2,CASSPPGYGYTF,TGTGCCAGCAGTCCACCGGGCTATGGCTACACCTTC
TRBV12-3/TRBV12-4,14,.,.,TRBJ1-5,CASRLDSVHQPQHF,TGTGCCAGCAGATTAGACAGTGTTCATCAGCCCCAGCATTTT
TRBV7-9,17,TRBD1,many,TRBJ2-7,CASSPKVGTGIPYEQYF,TGTGCCAGCAGCCCAAAGGTCGGGACAGGGATACCCTACGAGCAGTACTTC
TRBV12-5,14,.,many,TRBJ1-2,CASGLAGTNYGYTF,TGTGCTAGTGGTTTGGCCGGAACTAACTATGGCTACACCTTC
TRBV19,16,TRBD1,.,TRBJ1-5,CASSIETGFSNQPQHF,TGTGCCAGTAGTATAGAGACAGGGTTTAGCAATCAGCCCCAGCATTTT
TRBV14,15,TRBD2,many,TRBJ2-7,CASSQYGRTTYEQYF,TGTGCCAGCAGCCAATACGGGAGGACTACCTACGAGCAGTACTTC
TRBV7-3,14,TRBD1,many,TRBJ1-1,CASSSGNRGTEAFF,TGTGCCAGCAGCTCCGGCAACAGGGGCACTGAAGCTTTCTTT
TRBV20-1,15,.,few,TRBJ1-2,CSARDHRGLYYGYTF,TGCAGTGCTAGAGATCACCGGGGGCTGTACTATGGCTACACCTTC
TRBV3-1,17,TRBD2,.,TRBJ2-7,CASSQGVIGRVSYEQYF,TGTGCCAGCAGCCAAGGGGTTATCGGGAGGGTCTCCTACGAGCAGTACTTC
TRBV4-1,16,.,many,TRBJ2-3,CASSQAAAGDPGTQYF,TGCGCCAGCAGCCAAGCCGCCGCCGGCGACCCTGGTACGCAGTATTTT
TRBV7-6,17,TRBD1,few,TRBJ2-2,CASSNNRDRGNTGELFF,TGTGCCAGCAGCAATAACCGGGACAGGGGGAACACCGGGGAGCTGTTTTTT
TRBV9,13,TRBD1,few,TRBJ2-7,CASSVEGTGEQYF,TGTGCCAGCAGCGTAGAAGGGACAGGCGAGCAGTACTTC
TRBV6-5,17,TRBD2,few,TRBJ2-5,CASSHSPLAGEGETQYF,TGTGCCAGCAGTCACAGCCCACTAGCGGGAGAGGGTGAGACCCAGTACTTC